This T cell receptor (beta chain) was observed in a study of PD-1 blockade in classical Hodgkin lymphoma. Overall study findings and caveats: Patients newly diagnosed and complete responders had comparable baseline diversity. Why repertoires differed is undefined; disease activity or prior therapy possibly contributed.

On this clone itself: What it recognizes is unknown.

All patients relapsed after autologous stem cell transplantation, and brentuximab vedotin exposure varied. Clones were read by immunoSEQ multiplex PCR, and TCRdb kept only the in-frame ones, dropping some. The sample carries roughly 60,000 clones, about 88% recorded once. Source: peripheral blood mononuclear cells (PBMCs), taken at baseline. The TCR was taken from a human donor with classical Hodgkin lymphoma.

The CDR3 sequence is CASSPPSGRADTQYF. The CDR3 DNA reads TGTGCCAGCTCACCACCAAGCGGGAGAGCAGATACGCAGTATTTT. The chain employs TRBV18 and TRBJ2-3; 8 bases are shared with TRBD2. Trimming removed 0 bases from V and 4 bases from J; junction bases left unmatched: 3. Germline CDR1 is KGHSH and CDR2 is LQKENI. The CDR3 is 15 residues long.